These 18 T cell receptor beta chains share one sample of origin, sequenced in a study of cytomegalovirus exposure and HLA in healthy donors. 60 Vbeta and 13 Jbeta primers were used in PCR. TCRdb keeps only in-frame clones here, not all; method: immunoSEQ multiplex PCR. The table lists just over 20,000 clones, with about a fifth in the top ten. The sequencing input was PBMCs. These receptors originate from a man aged 55 to 70 in good health and CMV-seropositive.

The V call is TRBV2, the J call TRBJ1-5; weak D call: TRBD1 (6 bases). This CDR3 comprises 12 residues. Germline loops: CDR1 SNHLY, CDR2 FYNNEI. Trimming took off 6 bases at V and 14 bases at J, with 17 bases between the two ends. The chain's CDR3 is CASSTTGTMKHF. Written as DNA, the CDR3 is TGTGCCAGCAGCACAACCGGGACAATGAAGCATTTT.

The rearrangement joins TRBV30 to TRBJ1-1; no reliable D call. The V end lost 0 bases, the J end lost 1 base, and 9 bases lay between the germline ends. This CDR3 contains 14 residues. Germline V gene lookup returns CDR1 GTSNPN and CDR2 SVGIG (reference sequence). DNA of the CDR3: TGTGCCTGGAGTGTACTTCGGGGGAACACTGAAGCTTTCTTT. Protein: CAWSVLRGNTEAFF.

This chain uses TRBV7-8 with TRBJ1-1; no definite D call. With 1 base removed from V and 4 bases from J, the gap between germline ends came to 10 bases. The germline CDR1 and CDR2 sequences are SGHVS and FQNEAQ. The CDR3 spans 14 residues. The CDR3 spells CASSLVSGSTEAFF. CDR3 in DNA: TGTGCCAGCAGCTTAGTAAGCGGTAGCACTGAAGCTTTCTTT. Supplemented by reference TRBV7-8 and TRBJ1-1, the full variable domain reads GAGVSQSPRYKVAKRGQDVALRCDPISGHVSLFWYQQALGQGPEFLTYFQNEAQLDKSGLPSDRFFAERPEGSVSTLKIQRTQQEDSAVYLCASSLVSGSTEAFFGQGTRLTVV.

Concerning this clone: Other nucleotide sequences from this sample produce the same CDR3. V gene TRBV29-1 combines with J gene TRBJ1-1; D is ambiguous. Germline CDR1 and CDR2: SQVTM and ANQGSEA. Trimming removed 4 bases from V and 7 bases from J, with 13 bases in between. This CDR3 contains 12 residues. As DNA, the CDR3 is TGCAGCGTTGGCAATGACGGGAGTGAAGCTTTCTTT. Amino acid sequence: CSVGNDGSEAFF.

The gene calls are TRBV7-6 and TRBJ2-3, with D possibly TRBD2 on 5 matching bases. The germline V gene has CDR1 SGHVS and CDR2 FNYEAQ. This CDR3 contains 15 residues. Trimming shortened V by 0 bases and J by 0 bases, and 7 bases separated the two germline ends. This CDR3 is CASSLAGASTDTQYF. CDR3 in DNA: TGTGCCAGCAGCTTAGCGGGAGCTAGCACAGATACGCAGTATTTT.

CDR3 in amino acids: CASSIDGNIYEQYF. The DNA for the CDR3 is TGTGCCAGTAGTATAGACGGGAACATCTACGAGCAGTACTTC. The chain employs TRBV19 and TRBJ2-7, with D perhaps matching TRBD2 (5 bases). The germline gives CDR1 LNHDA, CDR2 SQIVND (reference sequence). V lost 0 bases and J lost 3, with 9 bases in between. The CDR3 has 14 residues. Full variable domain (outside the CDR3, taken from reference TRBV19 and TRBJ2-7): DGGITQSPKYLFRKEGQNVTLSCEQNLNHDAMYWYRQDPGQGLRLIYYSQIVNDFQKGDIAEGYSVSREKKESFPLTVTSAQKNPTAFYLCASSIDGNIYEQYFGPGTRLTVT.

The chain carries TRBV7-9 and TRBJ2-7; TRBD2 matches at 11 bases. The germline V gene encodes CDR1 SEHNR and CDR2 FQNEAQ (reference sequence). The length of the CDR3 is 15 residues. Trimming took 5 bases from V and 6 from J; bases not matched to a gene: 9. This CDR3 reads CASSLVLAGEGEQYF. DNA of the CDR3: TGTGCCAGCAGCCTCGTACTAGCGGGAGAAGGCGAGCAGTACTTC.

The CDR3 coding sequence is TGTGCCAGCAGTGACCTTACTACCTACTCCTACAATGAGCAGTTCTTC. This sequence encodes CASSDLTTYSYNEQFF. The chain combines TRBV25-1 with TRBJ2-1; D not certain. The CDR3 totals 16 residues. Germline CDR1 and CDR2: MGHDK and SYGVNS. Trimming took off 3 bases at V and 0 bases at J, with 12 bases between the two ends.

The chain has TRBV6-1 and TRBJ1-5, with D uncertain. Looked up from germline, CDR1 is MNHNS and CDR2 is SASEGT. The CDR3 is 14 residues long. V shed 5 bases and J shed 2 bases, with 10 bases lying between them. DNA of the CDR3: TGTGCCAGCAGTACGCTCTCGGGCAATCAGCCCCAGCATTTT. It translates to CASSTLSGNQPQHF.

The V gene is TRBV5-4, the J gene TRBJ1-3, with D tentatively TRBD1 (5 bases). The CDR3 loop spans 15 amino acids. V was pared by 0 bases and J by 0 bases, with 7 bases between. The V gene's germline CDR1 is SGHNT and CDR2 YYREEE (reference sequence). The CDR3 bases are TGTGCCAGCAGCTTGGCGGGGGGCTCTGGAAACACCATATATTTT. Translation: CASSLAGGSGNTIYF.

V is TRBV18 and J is TRBJ2-7; 9 nucleotides align to TRBD1. V was clipped by 3 bases and J by 3 bases; unmatched bases: 6. The CDR3 runs 15 residues. Per germline, CDR1 KGHSH and CDR2 LQKENI. The CDR3 DNA sequence: TGTGCCAGCTCACCCGGGACAGGGATTCTCTACGAGCAGTACTTC. This sequence encodes CASSPGTGILYEQYF.

V gene TRBV29-1 combines with J gene TRBJ1-2, with 10 bases matching TRBD1. The CDR3 contains 14 residues. After removal of 4 bases from V and 7 bases from J, the junction contained 9 bases not matched to a gene. Germline V gene data show CDR1 as SQVTM and CDR2 as ANQGSEA. The chain's CDR3 is CSVGDYRDRGGYTF. CDR3 in DNA: TGCAGCGTTGGGGACTACCGGGACAGGGGTGGCTACACCTTC.

The rearrangement links TRBV2 to TRBJ1-2; D is unclear. The CDR3 length is 14 residues. Trimming took off 7 bases at V and 4 bases at J, with 16 bases between the two ends. Germline CDR1 reads SNHLY; CDR2 reads FYNNEI. In DNA form, the CDR3 reads TGTGCCAGCACCTTGGAGTTGGCTTTCTATGGCTACACCTTC. It codes for CASTLELAFYGYTF.

The J gene is TRBJ2-7, the V gene TRBV18; TRBD1 might be the D (6 bases). The germline V and J ends were trimmed by 2 bases and 2 bases, with 13 bases remaining between them. The CDR3 runs 15 residues. Germline lookup yields CDR1 KGHSH and CDR2 LQKENI. The CDR3 sequence: CASSPYRDTAYEQYF. CDR3 nucleotides: TGTGCCAGCTCACCATACCGGGACACCGCCTACGAGCAGTACTTC.

The chain joins TRBV6-6 to TRBJ1-5; weak D call: TRBD1 (6 bases). V was clipped by 6 bases and J by 0 bases, with 15 bases between them. CDR1 and CDR2 from the germline V gene are MNHNY and SVGAGI (reference sequence). The CDR3 spans 16 residues. The CDR3 loop reads CASSLGQPDSNQPQHF. CDR3 DNA sequence: TGTGCCAGCAGCTTAGGACAGCCAGATAGCAATCAGCCCCAGCATTTT.

The chain joins TRBV7-2 to TRBJ2-7, with TRBD2 matching 13 bases. With 1 base clipped from V and 6 bases from J, the junction kept 3 bases outside the gene matches. CDR1 and CDR2 (germline): SGHTA, FQGNSA. The CDR3 loop spans 15 amino acids. Written as DNA, the CDR3 is TGTGCCAGCAGCTTAGTTCGGACTAGCGGGAGCGAGCAGTACTTC. Its protein is CASSLVRTSGSEQYF.

The rearrangement links TRBV5-1 to TRBJ2-5; no clear D gene. V was shortened by 0 bases and J by 2 bases, with 11 bases between the two germline ends. The CDR3 is made up of 15 amino acids. CDR1 is SGHRS, CDR2 YFSETQ, per germline. The CDR3 region is CASSLALNVQETQYF. The CDR3, as DNA: TGCGCCAGCAGCTTGGCTCTAAACGTGCAAGAGACCCAGTACTTC.

The chain carries TRBV19 and TRBJ2-7, with TRBD2 matching 7 bases. Germline V gives CDR1 LNHDA, CDR2 SQIVND (reference sequence). The J segment lost 4 bases and the V segment lost 1 base, leaving 10 bases of the junction unmatched. The CDR3 length is 16 residues. The CDR3 bases are TGTGCCAGTAGTATAGGACCCCCACTAGCGAATTACGAGCAGTACTTC. Protein: CASSIGPPLANYEQYF.